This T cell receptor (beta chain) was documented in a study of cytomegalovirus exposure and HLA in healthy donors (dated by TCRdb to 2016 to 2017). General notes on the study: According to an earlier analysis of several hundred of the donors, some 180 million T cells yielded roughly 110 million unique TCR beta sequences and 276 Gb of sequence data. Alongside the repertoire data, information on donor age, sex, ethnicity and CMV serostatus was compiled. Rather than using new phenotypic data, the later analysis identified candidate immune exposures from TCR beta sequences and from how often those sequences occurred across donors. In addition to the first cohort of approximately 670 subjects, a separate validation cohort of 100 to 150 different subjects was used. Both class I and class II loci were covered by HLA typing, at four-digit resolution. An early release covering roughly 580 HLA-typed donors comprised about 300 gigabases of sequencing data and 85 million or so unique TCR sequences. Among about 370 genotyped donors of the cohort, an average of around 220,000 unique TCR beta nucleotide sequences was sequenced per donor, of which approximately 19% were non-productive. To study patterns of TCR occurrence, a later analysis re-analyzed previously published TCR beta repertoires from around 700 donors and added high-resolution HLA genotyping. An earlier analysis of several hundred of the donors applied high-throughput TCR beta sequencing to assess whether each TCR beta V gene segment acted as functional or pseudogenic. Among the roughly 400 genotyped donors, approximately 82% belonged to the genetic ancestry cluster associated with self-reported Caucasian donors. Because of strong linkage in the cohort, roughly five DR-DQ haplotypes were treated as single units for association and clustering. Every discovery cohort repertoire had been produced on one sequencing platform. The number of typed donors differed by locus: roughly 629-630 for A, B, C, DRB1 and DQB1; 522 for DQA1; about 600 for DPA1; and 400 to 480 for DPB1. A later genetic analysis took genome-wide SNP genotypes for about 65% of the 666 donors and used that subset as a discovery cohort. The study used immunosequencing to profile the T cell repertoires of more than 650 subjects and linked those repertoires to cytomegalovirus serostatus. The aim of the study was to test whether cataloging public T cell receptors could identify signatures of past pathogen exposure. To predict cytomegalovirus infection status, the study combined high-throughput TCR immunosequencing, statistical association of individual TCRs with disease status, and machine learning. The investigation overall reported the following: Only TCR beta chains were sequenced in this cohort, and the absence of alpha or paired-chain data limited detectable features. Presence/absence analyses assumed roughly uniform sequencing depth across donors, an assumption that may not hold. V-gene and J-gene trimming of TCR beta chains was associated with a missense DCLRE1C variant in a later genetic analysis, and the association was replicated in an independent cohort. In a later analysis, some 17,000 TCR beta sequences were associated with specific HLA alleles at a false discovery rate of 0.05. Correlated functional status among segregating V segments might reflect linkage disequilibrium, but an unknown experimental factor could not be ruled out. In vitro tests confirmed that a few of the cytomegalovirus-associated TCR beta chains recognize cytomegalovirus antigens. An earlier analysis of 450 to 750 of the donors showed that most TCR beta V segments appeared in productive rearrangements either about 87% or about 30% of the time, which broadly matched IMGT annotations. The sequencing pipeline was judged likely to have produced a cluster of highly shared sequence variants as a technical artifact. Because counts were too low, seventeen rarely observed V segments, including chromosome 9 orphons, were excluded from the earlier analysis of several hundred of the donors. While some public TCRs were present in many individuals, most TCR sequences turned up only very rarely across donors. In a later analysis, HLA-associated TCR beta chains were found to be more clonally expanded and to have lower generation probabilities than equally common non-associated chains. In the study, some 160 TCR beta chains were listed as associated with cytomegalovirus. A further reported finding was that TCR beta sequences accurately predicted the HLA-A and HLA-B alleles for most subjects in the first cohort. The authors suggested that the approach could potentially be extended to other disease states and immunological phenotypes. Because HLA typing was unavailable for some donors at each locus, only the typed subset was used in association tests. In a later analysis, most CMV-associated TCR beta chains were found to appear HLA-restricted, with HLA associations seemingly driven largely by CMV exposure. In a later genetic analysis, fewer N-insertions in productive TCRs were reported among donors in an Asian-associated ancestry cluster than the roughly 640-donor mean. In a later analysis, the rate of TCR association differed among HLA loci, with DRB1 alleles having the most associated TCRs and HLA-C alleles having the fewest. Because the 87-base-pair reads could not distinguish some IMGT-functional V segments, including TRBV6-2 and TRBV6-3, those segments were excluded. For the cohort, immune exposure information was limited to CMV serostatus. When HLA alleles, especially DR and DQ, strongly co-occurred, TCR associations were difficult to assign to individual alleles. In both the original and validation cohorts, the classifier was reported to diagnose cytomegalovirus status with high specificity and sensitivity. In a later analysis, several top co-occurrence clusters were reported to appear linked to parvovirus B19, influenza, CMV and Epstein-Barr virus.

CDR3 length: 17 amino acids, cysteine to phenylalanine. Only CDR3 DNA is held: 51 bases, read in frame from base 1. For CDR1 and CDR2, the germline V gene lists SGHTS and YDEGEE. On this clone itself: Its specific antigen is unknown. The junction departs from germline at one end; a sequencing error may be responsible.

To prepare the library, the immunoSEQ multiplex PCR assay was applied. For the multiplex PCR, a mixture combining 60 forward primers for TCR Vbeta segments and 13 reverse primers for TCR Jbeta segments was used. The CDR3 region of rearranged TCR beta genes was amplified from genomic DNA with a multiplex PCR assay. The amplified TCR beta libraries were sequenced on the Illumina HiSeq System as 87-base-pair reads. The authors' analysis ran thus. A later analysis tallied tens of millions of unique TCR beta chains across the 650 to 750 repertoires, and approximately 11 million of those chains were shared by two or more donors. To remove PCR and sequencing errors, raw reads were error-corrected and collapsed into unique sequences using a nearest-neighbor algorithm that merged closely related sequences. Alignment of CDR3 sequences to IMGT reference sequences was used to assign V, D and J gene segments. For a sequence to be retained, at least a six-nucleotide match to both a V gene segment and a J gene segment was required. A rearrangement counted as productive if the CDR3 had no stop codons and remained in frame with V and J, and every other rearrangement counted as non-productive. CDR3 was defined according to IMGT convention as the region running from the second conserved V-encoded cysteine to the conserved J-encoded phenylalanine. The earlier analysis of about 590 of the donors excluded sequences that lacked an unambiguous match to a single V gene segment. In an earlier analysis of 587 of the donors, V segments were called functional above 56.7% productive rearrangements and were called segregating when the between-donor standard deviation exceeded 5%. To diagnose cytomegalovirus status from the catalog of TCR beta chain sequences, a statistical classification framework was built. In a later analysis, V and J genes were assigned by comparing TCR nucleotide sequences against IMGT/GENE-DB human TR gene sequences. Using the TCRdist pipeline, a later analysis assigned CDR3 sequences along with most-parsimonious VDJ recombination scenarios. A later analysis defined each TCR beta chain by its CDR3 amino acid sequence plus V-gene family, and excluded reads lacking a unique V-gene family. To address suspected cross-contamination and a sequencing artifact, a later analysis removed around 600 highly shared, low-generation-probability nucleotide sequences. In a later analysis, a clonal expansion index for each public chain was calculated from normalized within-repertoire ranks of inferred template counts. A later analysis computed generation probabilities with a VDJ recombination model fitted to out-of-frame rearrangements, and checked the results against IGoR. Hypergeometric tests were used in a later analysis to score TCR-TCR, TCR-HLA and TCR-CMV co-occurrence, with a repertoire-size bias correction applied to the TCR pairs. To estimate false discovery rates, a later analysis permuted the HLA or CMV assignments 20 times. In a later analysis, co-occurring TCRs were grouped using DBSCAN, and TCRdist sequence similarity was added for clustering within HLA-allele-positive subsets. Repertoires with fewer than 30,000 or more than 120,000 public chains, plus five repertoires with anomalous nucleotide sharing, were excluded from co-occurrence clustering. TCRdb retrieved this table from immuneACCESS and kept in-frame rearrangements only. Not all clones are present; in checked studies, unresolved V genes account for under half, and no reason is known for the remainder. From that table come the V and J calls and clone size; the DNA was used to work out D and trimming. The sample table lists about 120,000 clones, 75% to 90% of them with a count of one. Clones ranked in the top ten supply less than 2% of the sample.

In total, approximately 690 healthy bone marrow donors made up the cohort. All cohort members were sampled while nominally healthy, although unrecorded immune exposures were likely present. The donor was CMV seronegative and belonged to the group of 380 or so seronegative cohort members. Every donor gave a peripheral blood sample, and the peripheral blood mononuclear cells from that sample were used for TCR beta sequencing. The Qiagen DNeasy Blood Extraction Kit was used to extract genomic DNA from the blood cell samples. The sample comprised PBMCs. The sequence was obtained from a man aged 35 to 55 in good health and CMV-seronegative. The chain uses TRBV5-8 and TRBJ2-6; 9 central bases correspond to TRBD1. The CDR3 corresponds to CASSLWRTGAGANGLTF. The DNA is TGTGCCAGCAGCCTTTGGCGGACAGGGGCTGGGGCCAACGGCCTGACTTTC. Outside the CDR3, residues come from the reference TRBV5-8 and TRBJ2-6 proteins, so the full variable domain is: EAGVTQSPTHLIKTRGQQATLRCSPISGHTSVYWYQQALGLGLQFLLWYDEGEERNRGNFPPRFSGRQFPNYSSELNVNALELEDSALYLCASSLWRTGAGANGLTFGAGSRLTVL.